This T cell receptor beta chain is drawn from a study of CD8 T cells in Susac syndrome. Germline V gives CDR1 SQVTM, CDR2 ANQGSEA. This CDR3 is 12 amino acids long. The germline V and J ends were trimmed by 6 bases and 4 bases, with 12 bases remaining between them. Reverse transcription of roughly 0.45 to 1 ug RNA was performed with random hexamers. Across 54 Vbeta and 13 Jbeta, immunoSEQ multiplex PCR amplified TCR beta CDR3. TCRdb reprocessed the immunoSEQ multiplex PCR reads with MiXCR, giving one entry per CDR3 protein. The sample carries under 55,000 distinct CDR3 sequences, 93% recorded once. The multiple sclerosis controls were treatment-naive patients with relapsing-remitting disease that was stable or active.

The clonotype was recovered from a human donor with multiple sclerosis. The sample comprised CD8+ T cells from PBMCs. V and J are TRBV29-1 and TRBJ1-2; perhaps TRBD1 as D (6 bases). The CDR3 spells CSVREGVYGYTF. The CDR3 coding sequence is TGCAGCGTCCGGGAGGGGGTCTATGGCTACACCTTC.